Listed below are T cell receptor beta chains from one sample, sequenced in a study of Ad26.COV2.S vaccination and SARS-CoV-2 variants. Assay: immunoSEQ multiplex PCR; the TCRdb copy retains only in-frame clones and omits some. The sample has almost 400,000 clones, about 89% seen once. The source was peripheral blood, collected in a trial of Ad26.COV2.S vaccine versus placebo. The receptors were gathered from a person between 18 and 65 years old who received the Ad26.COV2.S COVID-19 vaccine or a placebo. Both conserved end residues are part of each CDR3. A D gene is named only where the DNA matches it firmly. Clone size is not always given. Where it is, it says once, few, many or a class for expanded clones.

j_gene,v_gene,d_gene,abundance,CDR3aa,CDR3nt
TRBJ2-4,TRBV2,.,once,CASSNDRAKNIQYF,TGTGCCAGCAGTAACGACAGGGCCAAAAACATTCAGTACTTC
TRBJ1-4,TRBV6-5,.,.,CASTMDQREKLFF,TGTGCCAGCACCATGGACCAGCGGGAAAAACTGTTTTTT
TRBJ1-2,TRBV29-1,.,.,CSVTSIDGYTF,TGCAGCGTTACGTCAATAGATGGCTACACCTTC
TRBJ2-5,TRBV5-1,.,many,CASSSSSPPGETQYF,TGCGCCAGCAGCTCTAGTTCCCCCCCTGGAGAGACCCAGTACTTC
TRBJ2-3,TRBV9,.,.,CASSVTRSKYF,TGTGCCAGCAGCGTCACTAGATCTAAGTATTTT
TRBJ1-2,TRBV5-4,TRBD1,.,CASTSARGDYGYTF,TGTGCCAGCACCTCGGCCAGGGGGGACTATGGCTACACCTTC
TRBJ2-4,TRBV4-1,TRBD2,.,CASSQRLAGVDIQYF,TGCGCCAGCAGCCAACGGCTAGCGGGAGTAGACATTCAGTACTTC
TRBJ2-1,TRBV7-3,.,.,CASSQDRDEQFF,TGTGCCAGCAGCCAGGACCGGGATGAGCAGTTCTTC
TRBJ1-1,TRBV7-3,.,.,CASSLTRTDNTEAFF,TGTGCCAGCAGCTTAACGCGGACAGACAACACTGAAGCTTTCTTT
TRBJ2-1,TRBV24-1,.,.,CAAVEGIGYNEQFF,TGTGCCGCCGTGGAGGGCATTGGCTACAATGAGCAGTTCTTC
TRBJ1-2,TRBV6-4,.,.,CATFKDGYTF,TGTGCCACTTTCAAAGACGGCTACACCTTC
TRBJ2-7,TRBV6-5,TRBD1,.,CASRSDRGQHEQYF,TGTGCCAGCAGGTCAGACAGGGGGCAACACGAGCAGTACTTC
TRBJ2-7,TRBV12-3/TRBV12-4,.,.,CASSLALEQYF,TGTGCCAGCAGTCTAGCCCTCGAGCAGTACTTC
TRBJ1-2,TRBV28,.,.,CASSFRGLKGYTF,TGTGCCAGCAGTTTTAGGGGACTGAAGGGCTACACCTTC
TRBJ2-7,TRBV5-6,TRBD2,.,CASSPGGLASKGF,TGTGCCAGCAGCCCGGGGGGACTAGCGTCAAAGGGGTTC
TRBJ2-6,TRBV7-2,.,.,CASRIGSGANVLTF,TGTGCCAGCAGGATAGGCTCTGGGGCCAACGTCCTGACTTTC
TRBJ1-5,TRBV6-1,.,.,CASSEPVGAAQPQHF,TGTGCCAGCAGTGAACCGGTTGGGGCTGCTCAGCCCCAGCATTTT
TRBJ2-3,TRBV2,.,.,CASSPTDTQYF,TGTGCCAGCAGTCCTACGGATACGCAGTATTTT
TRBJ2-2,TRBV6-2/TRBV6-3,TRBD2,.,CASSYPGLGTGELFF,TGTGCCAGCAGTTACCCCGGACTAGGGACCGGGGAGCTGTTTTTT
TRBJ2-7,TRBV28,TRBD1,.,CASGGGQDLYEQYF,TGTGCCAGCGGGGGTGGACAGGACTTGTACGAGCAGTACTTC
TRBJ2-6,TRBV5-4,.,.,CASSSPGTVSGANVLTF,TGTGCCAGCAGCTCTCCTGGGACGGTCTCTGGGGCCAACGTCCTGACTTTC
TRBJ2-5,TRBV29-1,TRBD1,.,CSAATGGLRETQYF,TGCAGCGCCGCGACAGGGGGCCTTAGAGAGACCCAGTACTTC
TRBJ2-3,TRBV6-4,TRBD2,.,CASSDGGGADTQYF,TGTGCCAGCAGTGACGGCGGGGGTGCAGATACGCAGTATTTT
TRBJ1-6,TRBV19,.,.,CASSRTTHNSPLHF,TGTGCCAGTAGTAGGACAACGCATAATTCACCCCTCCACTTT
TRBJ2-5,TRBV30,.,.,CAWSSTQETQYF,TGTGCCTGGAGTTCCACTCAAGAGACCCAGTACTTC